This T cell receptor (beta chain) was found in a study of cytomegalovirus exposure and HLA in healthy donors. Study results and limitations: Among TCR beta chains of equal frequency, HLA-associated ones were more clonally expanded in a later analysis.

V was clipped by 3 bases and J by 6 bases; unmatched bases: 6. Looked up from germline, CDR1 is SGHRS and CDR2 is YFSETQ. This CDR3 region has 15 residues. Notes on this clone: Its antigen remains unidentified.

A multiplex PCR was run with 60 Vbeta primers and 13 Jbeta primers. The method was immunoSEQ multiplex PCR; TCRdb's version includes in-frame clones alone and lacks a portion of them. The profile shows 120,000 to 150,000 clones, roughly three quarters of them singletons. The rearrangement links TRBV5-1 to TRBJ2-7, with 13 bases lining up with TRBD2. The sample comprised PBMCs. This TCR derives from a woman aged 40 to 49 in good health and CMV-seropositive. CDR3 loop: CASSSGTSGIAEQYF. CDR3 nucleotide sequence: TGCGCCAGCAGCTCGGGGACTAGCGGGATCGCCGAGCAGTACTTC.